The 17 T cell receptor beta chains below come from one sample, sequenced in a study of T cells after yellow fever vaccination. TCRdb reanalysed the 5' RACE reads using MiXCR and keeps one entry per CDR3 protein. The top ten clones hold approximately 15% of a sample with 450,000 to 550,000 distinct CDR3 sequences, 21% of them seen once. The source was PBMCs, collected approximately 20 days after the first yellow fever vaccination. The source is a man between 18 and 29 years old who received the YFV17D yellow fever vaccine.

The chain uses TRBV7-2 and TRBJ2-7, with 12 bases lining up with TRBD2. This CDR3 contains 16 residues. CDR1 is SGHTA, CDR2 FQGNSA, per germline. Trimming cost V 1 base and J 4 bases; bases outside gene matches: 5. As DNA, the CDR3 is TGTGCCAGCAGCTTAGAACCGACTAGCGGGGGTTACGAGCAGTACTTC. Protein: CASSLEPTSGGYEQYF. Full variable domain (remainder filled in from reference TRBV7-2 and TRBJ2-7): GAGVSQSPSNKVTEKGKDVELRCDPISGHTALYWYRQSLGQGLEFLIYFQGNSAPDKSGLPSDRFSAERTGGSVSTLTIQRTQQEDSAVYLCASSLEPTSGGYEQYFGPGTRLTVT.

J is TRBJ2-1 and V is TRBV5-1; tentative D call: TRBD2 (7 bases). Trimming took off 3 bases at V and 0 bases at J, with 13 bases between the two ends. This CDR3 contains 16 residues. Germline lookup yields CDR1 SGHRS and CDR2 YFSETQ. This CDR3 is CASSSGGGSSYNEQFF. The CDR3 coding sequence is TGCGCCAGCAGCTCTGGGGGCGGGAGCTCCTACAATGAGCAGTTCTTC.

V usage is TRBV20-1 and J usage is TRBJ1-5; D possibly corresponds to TRBD1 (6 bases). The CDR3 extends over 13 amino acids. V lost 6 bases and J 7 bases, leaving 16 bases between the germline ends. The germline V gene encodes CDR1 DFQATT and CDR2 SNEGSKA (reference sequence). The CDR3 loop is CSARQVGGQPQHF. The CDR3 nucleotides read TGCAGTGCGCGACAGGTTGGAGGGCAGCCCCAGCATTTT.

The chain recombines TRBV4-1 with TRBJ2-7; D unclear. Per germline, CDR1 MGHRA and CDR2 YSYEKL. Trimming shortened V by 1 base and J by 4 bases, and 11 bases separated the two germline ends. The CDR3 is 14 amino acids. The CDR3 coding sequence is TGCGCCAGCAGCCAAGTTTATAGGGAATACGAGCAGTACTTC. It yields the protein CASSQVYREYEQYF.

The rearrangement joins TRBV6-5 to TRBJ1-2; D is perhaps TRBD1 (6 bases). V lost 4 bases and J lost 4, with 13 bases in between. The germline gives CDR1 MNHEY, CDR2 SVGAGI. The CDR3 has 14 amino acids. CDR3 loop: CASSWWGRGYGYTF. Here the CDR3 DNA reads TGTGCCAGCAGTTGGTGGGGGCGCGGCTATGGCTACACCTTC.

This clonotype showed up just a few times. The CDR3 DNA is TGCAGCGTTGAAGGAACCCTGACTAGCCGTGACACAGATACGCAGTATTTT. Protein product: CSVEGTLTSRDTDTQYF. The chain recombines TRBV29-1 with TRBJ2-3; 7 nucleotides match TRBD2. Germline assignment: CDR1 SQVTM and CDR2 ANQGSEA. This CDR3 is 17 amino acids long. J was trimmed by 2 bases and V by 1 base; bases with no gene match: 12.

The chain recombines TRBV20-1 with TRBJ2-7, with D tentatively TRBD2 (5 bases). V gave up 5 bases and J gave up 2 bases, with 13 bases separating them. Germline assignment: CDR1 DFQATT and CDR2 SNEGSKA (reference sequence). The CDR3 is 13 residues long. CDR3 coding DNA: TGCAGTGCTCGAGTACCGGGAACCTACGAGCAGTACTTC. Its protein product is CSARVPGTYEQYF.

The rearrangement uses TRBV7-9 and TRBJ1-2, with a tentative D call TRBD1 (5 bases). Germline V CDR1 and CDR2: SEHNR, FQNEAQ (reference sequence). V was trimmed by 5 bases and J by 13 bases, leaving 26 bases between them. The CDR3 is 15 amino acids. CDR3: CASSPRDRPFVVGTF. The DNA for the CDR3 is TGTGCCAGCAGCCCACGGGACCGCCCTTTTGTGGTGGGCACCTTC.

This clonotype has a handful of counts. The chain is built from TRBV27 and TRBJ2-5, with 10 nucleotides matching TRBD1. Per germline, CDR1 MNHEY and CDR2 SMNVEV (reference sequence). The CDR3 is 18 amino acids. The ends lost 5 bases at V and 5 bases at J; junction bases unmatched: 17. This CDR3 reads CASSPRPGQGPWHETQYF. The CDR3 DNA reads TGTGCCAGCAGTCCCAGGCCGGGACAGGGGCCCTGGCACGAGACCCAGTACTTC.

The chain has TRBV5-1 and TRBJ2-1; 15 bases are shared with TRBD2. This CDR3 contains 16 residues. The germline CDR1 and CDR2 sequences are SGHRS and YFSETQ. Losses at the gene ends were 4 bases for V and 5 bases for J; bases not matched to a gene: 4. The CDR3 spells CASSRTSGGVHNEQFF. The CDR3 DNA reads TGCGCCAGCAGCCGGACTAGCGGGGGGGTCCACAATGAGCAGTTCTTC.

The chain carries TRBV29-1 and TRBJ1-2, with TRBD1 matching over 7 bases. CDR3 length: 13 residues. Germline V gives CDR1 SQVTM, CDR2 ANQGSEA. The J segment lost 2 bases and the V segment lost 6 bases, leaving 6 bases of the junction unmatched. CDR3 protein: CSVRETGNYGYTF. CDR3 DNA: TGCAGCGTGAGAGAGACAGGGAACTATGGCTACACCTTC.

The chain employs TRBV28 and TRBJ2-7, with D possibly matching TRBD2 (5 bases). From germline, CDR1 is MDHEN and CDR2 SYDVKM. CDR3 size: 14 residues. Between the trimmed V and J ends, which lost 3 bases and 4 bases, there was a span of 13 bases. CDR3 nucleotides: TGTGCCAGCAGTTTCTACCGGGAACCATACGAGCAGTACGTC. It yields the protein CASSFYREPYEQYV.

The chain recombines TRBV6-1 with TRBJ2-7; 11 bases are a match to TRBD1. Trimming at V came to 6 bases and at J to 5 bases, leaving 12 bases not matched to a gene. Germline lookup yields CDR1 MNHNS and CDR2 SASEGT. The CDR3 spans 16 residues. In DNA form, the CDR3 reads TGTGCCAGCAGCCTAACCCGGACAGGGGGCATCGACGAGCAGTACTTC. Translating gives CASSLTRTGGIDEQYF.

Notes on this clonotype: An end of the junction differs from the germline gene, which may be a read error. The chain is built from TRBV6-5 and TRBJ1-5; 9 bases are a match to TRBD1. CDR3 length equals 14 residues. CDR1 and CDR2 from the germline V gene are MNHEY and SVGAGI. CDR3 DNA sequence: TGTGCCAGCAGTTTCAGGACAGGGGATCAGACCCAGCATTTT. It encodes CASSFRTGDQTQHF.

The chain carries TRBV5-1 and TRBJ1-3; perhaps TRBD1 as D (6 bases). Trimming removed 0 bases at V and 1 base at J, with 14 bases between. Germline CDR1 reads SGHRS; CDR2 reads YFSETQ. The length of the CDR3 is 17 residues. CDR3 in DNA: TGCGCCAGCAGCTTGGGCCTGGGGGGGGCTTCTGGAAACACCATATATTTT. Its translation: CASSLGLGGASGNTIYF.

The chain employs TRBV6-2 or TRBV6-3 and TRBJ2-2; D uncertain. From germline, CDR1 is MNHEY and CDR2 SVGEGT. With 4 bases removed from V and 3 bases from J, the gap between germline ends came to 9 bases. The CDR3 is 14 amino acids. CDR3 DNA sequence: TGTGCCAGCAGTTCCAGGTCATACACCGGGGAGCTGTTTTTT. Translated: CASSSRSYTGELFF.

This clonotype was counted a few times. J is TRBJ2-2 and V is TRBV27; D remains unclear. This CDR3 spans 16 amino acids. Germline CDR1 is MNHEY and CDR2 is SMNVEV (reference sequence). V was shortened by 5 bases and J by 6 bases, with 19 bases between the two germline ends. CDR3 nucleotides: TGTGCCAGCAGTCACCCCTCCGGATATTCGGCCGGGGAGCTGTTTTTT. This gives the protein CASSHPSGYSAGELFF.